This T cell receptor beta chain came from a study of early T cells in non-severe SARS-CoV-2 infection. This CDR3 is built from 14 residues. In germline, CDR1 is SGHTA, CDR2 FQGNSA. This clonotype was picked up a small number of times. A junction end diverges from the germline sequence, so it may reflect a read error. MiXCR was run by TCRdb on the 5' RACE reads, yielding one entry per CDR3 protein. The repertoire holds 97,000 or so distinct CDR3 sequences, with 8% to 13% as singletons. The sample in question was whole blood, obtained at baseline. J is TRBJ2-3 and V is TRBV7-2, with 7 nucleotides matching TRBD2. The sequence derives from an adult who was a healthcare worker with PCR-confirmed SARS-CoV-2 infection or an uninfected control (not recorded which). CDR3 nucleotides: TGTGCCAGCAGATTAGCGGGCCTCACAGATACGCAGTATTTT. Amino acids: CASRLAGLTDTQYF.